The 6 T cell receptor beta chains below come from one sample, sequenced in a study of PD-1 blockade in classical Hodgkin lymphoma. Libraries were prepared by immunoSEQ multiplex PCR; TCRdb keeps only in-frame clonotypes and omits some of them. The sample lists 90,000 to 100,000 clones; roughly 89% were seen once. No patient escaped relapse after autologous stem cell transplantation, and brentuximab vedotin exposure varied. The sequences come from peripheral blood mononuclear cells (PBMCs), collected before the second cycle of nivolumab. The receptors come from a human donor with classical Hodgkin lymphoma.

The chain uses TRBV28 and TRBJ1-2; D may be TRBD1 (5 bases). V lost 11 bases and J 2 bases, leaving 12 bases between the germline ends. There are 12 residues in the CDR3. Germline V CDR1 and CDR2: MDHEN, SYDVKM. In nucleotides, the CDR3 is TGTGCCGGGGCTACAGAAAACTATGGCTACACCTTC. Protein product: CAGATENYGYTF.

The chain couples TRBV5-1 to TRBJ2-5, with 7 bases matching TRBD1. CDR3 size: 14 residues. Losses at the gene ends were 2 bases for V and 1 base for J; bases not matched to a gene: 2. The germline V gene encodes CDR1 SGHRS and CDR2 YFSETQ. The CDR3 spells CASSFDRVQETQYF. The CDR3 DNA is TGCGCCAGCAGCTTCGACAGGGTCCAAGAGACCCAGTACTTC.

CDR3 region: CASSSTDLNSPLHF. The CDR3 DNA is TGTGCCAGCTCATCGACAGATCTGAATTCACCCCTCCACTTT. The chain couples TRBV18 to TRBJ1-6, with a weak D call TRBD1 (5 bases). The germline gives CDR1 KGHSH, CDR2 LQKENI. With 5 bases removed from V and 7 bases from J, the gap between germline ends came to 12 bases. The CDR3 has 14 amino acids.

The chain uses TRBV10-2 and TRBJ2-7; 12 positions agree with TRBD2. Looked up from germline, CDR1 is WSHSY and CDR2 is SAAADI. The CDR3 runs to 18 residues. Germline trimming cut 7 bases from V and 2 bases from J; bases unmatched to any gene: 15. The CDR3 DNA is TGCGCCAGCACAAAACTAGCGGGGGGCCCATATGGAACCTACGAGCAGTACTTC. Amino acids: CASTKLAGGPYGTYEQYF.

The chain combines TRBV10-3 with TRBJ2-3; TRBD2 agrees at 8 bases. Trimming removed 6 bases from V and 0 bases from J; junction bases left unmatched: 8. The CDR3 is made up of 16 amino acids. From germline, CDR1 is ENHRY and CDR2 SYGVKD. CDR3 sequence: CAIRAELAGSTDTQYF. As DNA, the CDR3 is TGTGCCATCAGGGCCGAATTAGCGGGAAGCACAGATACGCAGTATTTT.

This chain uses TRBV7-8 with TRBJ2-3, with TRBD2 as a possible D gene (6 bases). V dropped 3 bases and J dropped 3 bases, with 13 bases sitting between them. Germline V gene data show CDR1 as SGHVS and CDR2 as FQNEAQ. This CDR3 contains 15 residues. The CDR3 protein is CASSFGGRRTDTQYF. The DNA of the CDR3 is TGTGCCAGCAGCTTCGGGGGTCGAAGAACAGATACGCAGTATTTT. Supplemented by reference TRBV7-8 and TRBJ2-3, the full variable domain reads GAGVSQSPRYKVAKRGQDVALRCDPISGHVSLFWYQQALGQGPEFLTYFQNEAQLDKSGLPSDRFFAERPEGSVSTLKIQRTQQEDSAVYLCASSFGGRRTDTQYFGPGTRLTVL.